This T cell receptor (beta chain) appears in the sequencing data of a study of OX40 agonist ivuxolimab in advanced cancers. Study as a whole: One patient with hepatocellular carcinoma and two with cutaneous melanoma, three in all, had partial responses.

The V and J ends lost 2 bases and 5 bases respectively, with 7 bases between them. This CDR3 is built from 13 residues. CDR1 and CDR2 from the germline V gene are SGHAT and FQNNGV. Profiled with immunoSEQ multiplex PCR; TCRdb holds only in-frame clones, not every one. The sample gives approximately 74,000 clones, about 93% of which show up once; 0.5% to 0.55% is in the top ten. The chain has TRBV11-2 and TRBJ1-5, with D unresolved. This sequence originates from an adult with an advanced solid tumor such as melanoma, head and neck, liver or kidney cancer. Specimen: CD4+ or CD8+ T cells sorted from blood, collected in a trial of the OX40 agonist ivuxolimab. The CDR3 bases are TGTGCCAGCAGCTTAAACGACCATCAGCCCCAGCATTTT. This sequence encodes CASSLNDHQPQHF.